These 14 T cell receptor beta chains came from one sample sequenced in a study of T-cell memory formation after mild COVID-19. MiXCR, applied by TCRdb to the 5' RACE reads, yields one record per CDR3 protein. Counted here are approximately 500,000 distinct CDR3 sequences, more than 20% occurring once; the ten biggest clones make up 9.5% to 15%. Sample: PBMCs or a T cell subset sorted from them (not recorded which). The receptors come from an adult woman who had mild COVID-19 (a few samples of this study predate the infection). Cell type and time point are not known.

J is TRBJ2-1 and V is TRBV7-9; D is unclear. Per the germline V gene, CDR1 is SEHNR and CDR2 is FQNEAQ (reference sequence). CDR3 length: 13 amino acids. Trimming left V 5 bases short and J 4 bases short, with 9 bases between. CDR3 coding DNA: TGTGCCAGCAGCCCTGCGCCTTACAATGAGCAGTTCTTC. Protein sequence: CASSPAPYNEQFF.

This clonotype has just a few counts. The rearrangement links TRBV20-1 to TRBJ2-2; D ambiguous. The CDR3 covers 14 residues. Trimming shortened V by 0 bases and J by 3 bases, and 8 bases separated the two germline ends. CDR1 is DFQATT, CDR2 SNEGSKA, per germline (reference sequence). Here the CDR3 DNA reads TGCAGTGCTAGAGATGCCTTGTACACCGGGGAGCTGTTTTTT. Translated, it gives CSARDALYTGELFF.

This clonotype was seen only a few times. The chain carries TRBV27 and TRBJ2-5; no clear D gene. Trimming removed 3 bases from V and 5 bases from J, with 13 bases in between. From germline, CDR1 is MNHEY and CDR2 SMNVEV (reference sequence). The CDR3 is 14 amino acids. The CDR3 loop is CASSFRAVSETQYF. The CDR3 bases are TGTGCCAGCAGTTTTAGGGCGGTATCGGAGACCCAGTACTTC.

The table lists this clonotype with a few counts. The chain combines TRBV6-2 or TRBV6-3 with TRBJ2-2, with D perhaps matching TRBD1 (5 bases). V was trimmed by 2 bases and J by 3 bases, leaving 10 bases between them. The CDR3 is made up of 15 amino acids. CDR1 is MNHEY and CDR2 is SVGEGT in the germline V gene. CDR3 protein: CASSYEAGYTGELFF. CDR3 nucleotide sequence: TGTGCCAGCAGTTACGAGGCAGGGTACACCGGGGAGCTGTTTTTT.

V is TRBV10-3 and J is TRBJ2-3; the D call may be TRBD1 or TRBD2 (5 bases each). The CDR3 runs 12 residues. The germline V gene has CDR1 ENHRY and CDR2 SYGVKD. Trimming took off 6 bases at V and 6 bases at J, with 10 bases between the two ends. Here the CDR3 reads CAIRGTTDTQYF. The CDR3 DNA sequence: TGTGCCATCAGAGGGACCACGGATACGCAGTATTTT.

This sequence joins TRBV7-2 and TRBJ2-7; a possible D gene is TRBD2 (6 bases). The CDR3 contains 16 residues. Germline V CDR1 and CDR2: SGHTA, FQGNSA. Trimming shortened V by 0 bases and J by 3 bases, and 15 bases separated the two germline ends. In DNA, the CDR3 is TGTGCCAGCAGCTTAGCGTGGAGCGGGTCCTACTACGAGCAGTACTTC. Translation gives CASSLAWSGSYYEQYF. The full variable domain, in which reference TRBV7-2 and TRBJ2-7 provide the parts outside the CDR3, is GAGVSQSPSNKVTEKGKDVELRCDPISGHTALYWYRQSLGQGLEFLIYFQGNSAPDKSGLPSDRFSAERTGGSVSTLTIQRTQQEDSAVYLCASSLAWSGSYYEQYFGPGTRLTVT.

The rearrangement links TRBV6-2 or TRBV6-3 to TRBJ1-1; a possible D gene is TRBD1 (5 bases). Germline V lookup: CDR1 MNHEY, CDR2 SVGEGT. The V end lost 5 bases, the J end lost 3 bases, and 19 bases lay between the germline ends. The CDR3 runs 16 residues. CDR3 coding DNA: TGTGCCAGCAGTCCCATCGGGGGTCAAGGGCACACTGAAGCTTTCTTT. Its translation is CASSPIGGQGHTEAFF.

This chain links TRBV13 with TRBJ2-7, with 10 bases matching TRBD2. The CDR3 covers 14 residues. The V segment lost 4 bases and the J segment 3 bases; nucleotides outside the gene matches: 3. Per germline, CDR1 PRHDT and CDR2 FYEKMQ (reference sequence). CDR3 coding DNA: TGTGCCAGCAGCTGGGGACTAGCGCTCTACGAGCAGTACTTC. Translation gives CASSWGLALYEQYF.

J is TRBJ1-2 and V is TRBV24-1, with D uncertain. This CDR3 is 14 amino acids long. V dropped 2 bases and J dropped 0 bases, with 6 bases sitting between them. Germline CDR1 reads KGHDR; CDR2 reads SFDVKD. The chain's CDR3 is CATSDSPANYGYTF. The CDR3 DNA sequence: TGTGCCACCAGTGATTCACCTGCTAACTATGGCTACACCTTC.

The chain uses TRBV7-2 and TRBJ1-1, with TRBD1 identical over 7 bases. Germline V lookup: CDR1 SGHTA, CDR2 FQGNSA. The V segment lost 3 bases and the J segment 1 base; nucleotides outside the gene matches: 5. This CDR3 spans 15 amino acids. The CDR3 protein is CASSFGQARNTEAFF. The CDR3 region has the DNA TGTGCCAGCAGCTTCGGACAGGCGAGGAACACTGAAGCTTTCTTT.

This clonotype has only a few counts. The chain has TRBV7-9 and TRBJ2-7, with D maybe TRBD2 (8 bases). The CDR3 sequence is 15 residues long. CDR1 SEHNR and CDR2 FQNEAQ come from the germline V gene (reference sequence). V was shortened by 7 bases and J by 7 bases, with 23 bases between the two germline ends. Here the CDR3 reads CASNPSGGGKGEQYF. The CDR3, as DNA: TGTGCCAGCAACCCGTCGGGAGGGGGCAAGGGGGAGCAGTACTTC.

Many counts were recorded for this clonotype. The gene calls are TRBV7-2 and TRBJ1-5; D remains ambiguous. V was pared by 4 bases and J by 0 bases, with 16 bases between. The length of the CDR3 is 17 residues. The V gene's germline CDR1 is SGHTA and CDR2 FQGNSA. For the CDR3, the DNA is TGTGCCAGCAGCTCATCCTTAAGTCTTTATAGCAATCAGCCCCAGCATTTT. Translated: CASSSSLSLYSNQPQHF.

This clonotype came up a few times. This chain uses TRBV18 with TRBJ2-7; D gene uncertain. Per the germline V gene, CDR1 is KGHSH and CDR2 is LQKENI. The V end lost 8 bases, the J end lost 1 base, and 9 bases lay between the germline ends. This CDR3 region has 12 residues. The CDR3 here is CASGYTSYEQYF. CDR3 sequence (DNA): TGTGCCAGCGGGTACACTTCCTACGAGCAGTACTTC.

This clonotype came up a few times. V gene TRBV6-2 or TRBV6-3 combines with J gene TRBJ2-1, with no clear D. The CDR3 is 13 amino acids. V was pared by 4 bases and J by 12 bases, with 16 bases between. The germline V gene encodes CDR1 MNHEY and CDR2 SVGEGT. This CDR3 is CASSSRTQRWQFF. In nucleotides, the CDR3 is TGTGCCAGCAGTTCCCGAACACAGCGATGGCAGTTCTTC.